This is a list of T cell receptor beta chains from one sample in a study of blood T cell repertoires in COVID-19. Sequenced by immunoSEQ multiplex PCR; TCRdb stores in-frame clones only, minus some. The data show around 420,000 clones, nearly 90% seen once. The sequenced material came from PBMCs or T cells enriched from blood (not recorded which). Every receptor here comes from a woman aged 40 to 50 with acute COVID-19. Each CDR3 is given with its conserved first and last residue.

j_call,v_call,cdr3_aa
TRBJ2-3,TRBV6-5,CASSRHSSTDTQYF
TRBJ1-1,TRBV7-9,CASSPIDRRAFF
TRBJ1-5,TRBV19,CASSIMVSGNQPQHF
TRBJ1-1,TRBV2,CASSERTGSNTEAFF
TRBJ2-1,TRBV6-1,CASSTRLAVYNEQFF
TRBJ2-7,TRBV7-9,CASSLSDKSYEQYF
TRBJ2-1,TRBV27,CASSRAGTYNEQFF
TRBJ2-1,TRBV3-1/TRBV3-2,CASSMIRDSNEQFF
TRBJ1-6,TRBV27,CASSLRQGNNSPLHF
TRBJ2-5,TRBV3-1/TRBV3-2,CASSRASGGGSETQYF
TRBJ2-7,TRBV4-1,CASSQATRSSYEQYF
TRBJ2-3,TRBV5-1,CASRPGTSVHTQYF
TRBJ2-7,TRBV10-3,CAISDPSGGPFSYEQYF
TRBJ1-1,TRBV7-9,CASSFLSGTGFMGTEAFF
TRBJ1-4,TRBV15,CATSTSTNEKLFF
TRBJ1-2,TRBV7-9,CASSLSQGLDYGYTF
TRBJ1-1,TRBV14,CASSQYSEAFF
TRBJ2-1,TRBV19,CASSSEGSSYNEQFF
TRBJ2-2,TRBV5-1,CASSGTQGAIGELFF
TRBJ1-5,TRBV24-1,CATGGVSFNQPQHF
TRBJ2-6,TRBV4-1,CASSPYSGQKLSGANVLTF
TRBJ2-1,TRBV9,CASSVNSYNEQFF
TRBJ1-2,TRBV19,CASSIDAGTANNYGYTF
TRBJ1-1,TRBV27,CASSLYRGNTEAFF
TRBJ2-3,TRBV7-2,CASSLTSGGDLDTQYF
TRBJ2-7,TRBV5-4,CASSYTGSEQYF
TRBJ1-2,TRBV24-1,CATSDTQGNFYGYTF
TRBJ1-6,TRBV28,CASSTGTQNSPLHF
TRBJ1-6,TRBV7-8,CASSLDRSSPLHF
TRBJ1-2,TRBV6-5,CASSYLGQGARGYTF
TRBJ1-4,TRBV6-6,CASRDGRGKLFF
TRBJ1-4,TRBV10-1,CASQGQYLGKLFF
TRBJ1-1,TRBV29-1,CSVVGGFGTEAFF
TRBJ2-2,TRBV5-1,CASSFWLAGNTGELFF
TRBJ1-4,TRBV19,CASSIRGINEKLFF
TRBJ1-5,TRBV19,CASNWGTGGSQPQHF
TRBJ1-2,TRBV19,CASSTLPTGEYGYTF
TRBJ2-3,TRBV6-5,CASGTAITDTQYF
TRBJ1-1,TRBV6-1,CASSEGGLGNTEAFF
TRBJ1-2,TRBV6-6,CATRPDGARYTF
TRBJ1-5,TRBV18,CASSPPGSGRANQPQHF
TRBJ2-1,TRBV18,CASSPELNSYNEQFF
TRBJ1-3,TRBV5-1,CASSLGDSENTIYF
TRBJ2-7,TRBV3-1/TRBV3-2,CASSQDWLYEQYF
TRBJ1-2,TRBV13,CASSLDRGEAYGYTF
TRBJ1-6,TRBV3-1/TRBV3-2,CASSPLRGNNSPLHF
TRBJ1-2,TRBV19,CASSPREYGYTF
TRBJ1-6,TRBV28,CASSLWQGKSSYNSPLHF
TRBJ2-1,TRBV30,CAWSVFQQGSFSYNEQFF
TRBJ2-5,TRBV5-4,CASSLAGGGARETQYF
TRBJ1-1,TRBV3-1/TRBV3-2,CASSRIQGIVTEAFF
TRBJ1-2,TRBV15,CATSRGSGLGYTF
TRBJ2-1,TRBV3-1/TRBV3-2,CASSKAGHPNEQFF
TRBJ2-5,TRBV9,CASSVGGGGGETQYF
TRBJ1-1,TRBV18,CASSSRQTNTEAFF
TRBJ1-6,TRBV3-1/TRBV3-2,CASSQSGQGSYNSPLHF
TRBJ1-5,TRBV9,CASSVEPPGQGARSNQPQHF
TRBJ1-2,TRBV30,CAWRGDRENLGGYTF